The next 20 T cell receptor beta chains were all read from a single sample in a study of regulatory T cells in long-lasting Graves disease. Indicated time point: persistent/refractory GD, antithyroid drugs over 5 years with positive TRAb. Generation of the TCR library employed RNA extracted from PBMCs. HTBI primers from iRepertoire and Arm-PCR of CDR3 regions yielded the TCR beta libraries. TCRdb passed the multiplex PCR reads through MiXCR, listing each CDR3 protein once. Here the sample spans approximately 380,000 distinct CDR3 sequences, about 20% being singletons. The specimen was peripheral blood mononuclear cells (PBMCs), collected when the disease was refractory, from a patient treated with antithyroid drugs. These receptors were taken from a female donor with Graves disease.

This clonotype has a count of ten or more. The chain combines TRBV28 with TRBJ1-6, with D unclear. The CDR3 is made up of 12 amino acids. The V end lost 3 bases, the J end lost 11 bases, and 8 bases lay between the germline ends. Per the germline V gene, CDR1 is MDHEN and CDR2 is SYDVKM. The CDR3 DNA reads as TGTGCCAGCAGTTTTAGGCGTCCACCCCTCCACTTT. This encodes CASSFRRPPLHF.

This clonotype has at least ten counts. This chain uses TRBV9 with TRBJ1-2; D is ambiguous. The germline CDR1 and CDR2 sequences are SGDLS and YYNGEE. V was clipped by 2 bases and J by 3 bases, with 11 bases between them. This CDR3 region has 14 residues. The CDR3 coding sequence is TGTGCCAGCAGCGTTTCCGCAGCCGACTATGGCTACACCTTC. Amino acids: CASSVSAADYGYTF.

V gene TRBV27 combines with J gene TRBJ2-2; 14 nucleotides line up with TRBD2. From germline, CDR1 is MNHEY and CDR2 SMNVEV (reference sequence). This CDR3 contains 19 residues. Trimming removed 5 bases from V and 2 bases from J; junction bases left unmatched: 10. The CDR3 coding sequence is TGTGCCAGCAGTAATCCGGGACTAGCGGGAGTAGTCAACACCGGGGAGCTGTTTTTT. It yields the protein CASSNPGLAGVVNTGELFF.

This clonotype was counted a few times. This may arise from a read error, as a much more abundant clone is one base away. The chain uses TRBV27 and TRBJ2-5; possibly TRBD1 or TRBD2 for D (5 bases each). Germline V gene lookup returns CDR1 MNHEY and CDR2 SMNVEV (reference sequence). The CDR3 totals 16 residues. This CDR3 reads CASSSHSPGRQEAQYF. Here the CDR3 DNA reads TGTGCCAGCAGTTCGCACTCTCCGGGGCGGCAAGAGGCCCAGTACTTC.

Concerning this clonotype itself: This sequence may be a read error, since a much larger clone differs from it by one base. CDR3 sequence: CASSYDRVAYGQYF. The CDR3 DNA reads as TGTGCCAGCAGTTACGACAGGGTAGCCTACGGGCAGTACTTC. This sequence joins TRBV6-5 and TRBJ2-7; 7 bases line up with TRBD1. In germline, CDR1 is MNHEY, CDR2 SVGAGI. This CDR3 contains 14 residues.

In the case of this clonotype: A much more abundant neighbour one base away suggests this may be a read error. The chain combines TRBV28 with TRBJ1-2; D gene ambiguous. Germline V lookup: CDR1 MDHEN, CDR2 SYDVKM. The CDR3 loop spans 14 amino acids. The CDR3 region is CANSLVQEVYGYTF. The CDR3 DNA reads TGTGCCAACAGTTTGGTCCAAGAGGTCTATGGCTACACCTTC.

This clonotype occurred many times. The chain recombines TRBV12-3 or TRBV12-4 with TRBJ1-2, with 9 nucleotides matching TRBD1. V was pared by 6 bases and J by 8 bases, with 13 bases of the junction left unmatched. CDR3 length: 15 amino acids. CDR3 sequence (DNA): TGTGCCAGCAGCCTAGGGGGGACAGGGAGGGGAGGCTACACCTTC. This sequence encodes CASSLGGTGRGGYTF.

In this sample, this clonotype turned up many times. The chain couples TRBV10-2 to TRBJ2-7; TRBD2 matches at 10 bases. CDR1 is WSHSY and CDR2 is SAAADI in the germline V gene. The CDR3 length is 13 residues. V shed 8 bases and J 7 bases; nucleotides not matched to a gene: 8. The CDR3 DNA follows: TGCGCCAGCGGACCTAGCGGGAGTGGTGAGCAGTACTTC. Its translation is CASGPSGSGEQYF.

This clonotype was seen ten or more times. The chain links TRBV20-1 to TRBJ2-6, with a possible D match to TRBD1 (5 bases). Germline V CDR1 and CDR2: DFQATT, SNEGSKA (reference sequence). V shed 3 bases and J shed 2 bases, with 8 bases lying between them. CDR3 size: 14 residues. The CDR3 is CSARQGTGANVLTF. The DNA of the CDR3 is TGCAGTGCTAGGCAGGGAACTGGGGCCAACGTCCTGACTTTC.

This clonotype was seen once. This chain connects TRBV7-9 to TRBJ2-7, with 7 positions matching TRBD1. CDR3 length: 14 amino acids. Trimming took 3 bases from V and 6 from J; bases not matched to a gene: 8. CDR1 is SEHNR, CDR2 FQNEAQ, per germline (reference sequence). The CDR3 DNA reads TGTGCCAGCAGCTTTGGGACAGTCGGTCGCGAGCAGTACTTC. Translating it yields CASSFGTVGREQYF.

This clonotype was counted many times. CDR3 sequence (DNA): TGTGCCAGCAGTTATTCAGGGACTAGCGACTACGAGCAGTACTTC. It translates to CASSYSGTSDYEQYF. This chain joins TRBV6-5 and TRBJ2-7, with 10 nucleotides matching TRBD2. V was pared by 3 bases and J by 3 bases, with 5 bases of the junction left unmatched. Germline V gives CDR1 MNHEY, CDR2 SVGAGI. The CDR3 totals 15 residues.

The gene calls are TRBV12-3 or TRBV12-4 and TRBJ2-7, with 7 bases aligning to TRBD2. Trimming at V came to 6 bases and at J to 5 bases, leaving 4 bases not matched to a gene. The CDR3 is made up of 12 amino acids. The CDR3 is CASSPGGNEQYF. The DNA of the CDR3 is TGTGCCAGCAGCCCGGGGGGTAACGAGCAGTACTTC.

The rearrangement joins TRBV19 to TRBJ1-3, with D maybe TRBD1 (6 bases). Germline values: CDR1 LNHDA, CDR2 SQIVND (reference sequence). V dropped 7 bases and J dropped 1 base, with 17 bases sitting between them. The CDR3 has 16 amino acids. The CDR3 nucleotides are TGTGCCAGTAACCGCGGCGGGGGACAATCTGGAAACACCATATATTTT. It is translated as CASNRGGGQSGNTIYF.

This clonotype was recorded at least ten times. The chain combines TRBV6-5 with TRBJ2-5; TRBD2 agrees at 7 bases. The CDR3 length is 16 residues. From germline, CDR1 is MNHEY and CDR2 SVGAGI. After removal of 2 bases from V and 3 bases from J, the junction contained 9 bases not matched to a gene. In DNA form, the CDR3 reads TGTGCCAGCAGTTACCTGGACCCGCGGGGGAAAGAGACCCAGTACTTC. Amino acids: CASSYLDPRGKETQYF.

The sample holds many counts of this clonotype. The genes are TRBV11-1 and TRBJ2-5; D is possibly TRBD2 (5 bases). The CDR3 is 15 amino acids. The V end was cut by 4 bases, the J end by 7 bases, with 19 bases between. CDR1 and CDR2 (germline): SGHAT, FQDESV (reference sequence). The CDR3 DNA sequence: TGTGCCAGCAGCTCGACGACGCAGACTGAGGGGACCCAGTACTTC. Its translation is CASSSTTQTEGTQYF.

This rearrangement joins TRBV20-1 to TRBJ2-6; 12 nucleotides line up with TRBD1. V was clipped by 5 bases and J by 1 base; unmatched bases: 3. Germline V gives CDR1 DFQATT, CDR2 SNEGSKA (reference sequence). The CDR3 has 16 amino acids. CDR3 residues: CSAPGQGASGANVLTF. DNA for the CDR3: TGCAGTGCTCCGGGACAGGGGGCTTCTGGGGCCAACGTCCTGACTTTC.

The chain uses TRBV19 and TRBJ2-2, with 13 positions matching TRBD2. This CDR3 region has 20 residues. The V gene end was trimmed by 0 bases and the J gene end by 2 bases; junction bases not matched to a gene: 9. CDR1 and CDR2 (germline): LNHDA, SQIVND (reference sequence). The CDR3 DNA follows: TGTGCCAGTAGTATAGATTCAGCCGGGACTAGCGGGATTAACACCGGGGAGCTGTTTTTT. Its protein is CASSIDSAGTSGINTGELFF.

This clonotype was seen only a few times. V gene TRBV29-1 combines with J gene TRBJ2-7, with D tentatively TRBD2 (5 bases). This CDR3 has 16 residues. Germline V lookup: CDR1 SQVTM, CDR2 ANQGSEA. V lost 1 base to trimming and J lost 3 bases, with 19 bases between them. This CDR3 is CSVEVWTPSLFYEQYF. The DNA for the CDR3 is TGCAGCGTTGAAGTTTGGACTCCGTCTTTGTTCTACGAGCAGTACTTC.

The V call is TRBV7-3, the J call TRBJ2-2; 13 bases fit TRBD2. The germline gives CDR1 SGHTA, CDR2 FQGTGA. The CDR3 covers 21 residues. The ends lost 6 bases at V and 1 base at J; junction bases unmatched: 17. CDR3 amino acids: CASSYQTSGRTWGMNTGELFF. The CDR3 DNA reads TGTGCCAGCAGTTACCAGACTAGCGGGAGGACTTGGGGTATGAACACCGGGGAGCTGTTTTTT. Drawing the rest from reference TRBV7-3 and TRBJ2-2, the complete variable domain is GAGVSQTPSNKVTEKGKYVELRCDPISGHTALYWYRQSLGQGPEFLIYFQGTGAADDSGLPNDRFFAVRPEGSVSTLKIQRTERGDSAVYLCASSYQTSGRTWGMNTGELFFGEGSRLTVL.

This clonotype was detected many times. The chain uses TRBV28 and TRBJ1-2, with D hard to call. CDR3 size: 12 residues. V was cut by 5 bases and J by 8 bases, with 12 bases left in between. Per germline, CDR1 MDHEN and CDR2 SYDVKM. DNA for the CDR3: TGTGCCAGCAGTCCTCGGCTTTGGGGCTACACCTTC. Protein product: CASSPRLWGYTF.